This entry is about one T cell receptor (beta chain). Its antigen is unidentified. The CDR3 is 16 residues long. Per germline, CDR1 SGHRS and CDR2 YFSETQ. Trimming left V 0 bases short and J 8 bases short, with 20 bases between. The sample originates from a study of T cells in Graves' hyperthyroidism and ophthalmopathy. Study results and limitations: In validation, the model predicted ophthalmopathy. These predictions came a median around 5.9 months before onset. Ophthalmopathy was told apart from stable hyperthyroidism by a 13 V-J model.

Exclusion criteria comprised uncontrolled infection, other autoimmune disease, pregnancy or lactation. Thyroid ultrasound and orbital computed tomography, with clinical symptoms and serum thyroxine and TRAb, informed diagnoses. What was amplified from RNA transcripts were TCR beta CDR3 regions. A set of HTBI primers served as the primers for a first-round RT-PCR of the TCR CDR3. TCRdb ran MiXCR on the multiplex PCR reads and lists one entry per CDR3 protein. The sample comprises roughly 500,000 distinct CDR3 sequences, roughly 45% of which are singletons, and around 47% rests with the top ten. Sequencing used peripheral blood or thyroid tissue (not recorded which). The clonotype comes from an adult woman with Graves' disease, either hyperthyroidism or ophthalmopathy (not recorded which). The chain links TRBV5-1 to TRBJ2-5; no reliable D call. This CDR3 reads CASSLEWIGWTDTQYF. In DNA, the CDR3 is TGCGCCAGCAGCTTGGAATGGATTGGCTGGACGGATACCCAGTACTTC.